The rows below give T cell receptor beta chains drawn from one sample of a study of beta chain features in type 1 diabetes. Assay used: immunoSEQ multiplex PCR; TCRdb lists only in-frame clones, some missing. Among 400,000 to 500,000 clones listed, approximately 15% were seen once. Material: naive CD4+ T cells from blood. These receptor sequences come from a man aged 25 to 40 in good health. Both conserved end residues are part of each CDR3. The D gene is left open where the match is weak. Not every row has a clone size; where given, it reads once, few, many or a size class.

j_call,d_call,v_call,clone_size,cdr3_aa,cdr3_nt
TRBJ2-3,NA,TRBV7-2,NA,CASSLTLRSRGDTQYF,TGTGCCAGCAGCTTAACATTGCGGTCGAGGGGGGATACGCAGTATTTT
TRBJ1-2,NA,TRBV14,few,CASSQGGRFYGYTF,TGTGCCAGCAGCCAAGGGGGGCGGTTCTATGGCTACACCTTC
TRBJ2-1,NA,TRBV9,few,CASTLSSGNHNEQFF,TGTGCCAGCACCCTATCAAGCGGAAACCACAATGAGCAGTTCTTC
TRBJ1-2,NA,TRBV30,NA,CAWSGQVANYGYTF,TGTGCCTGGAGTGGACAGGTCGCTAACTATGGCTACACCTTC
TRBJ2-1,NA,TRBV4-1,few,CASSQALPVSYNEQFF,TGCGCCAGCAGCCAAGCCTTGCCCGTCTCCTACAATGAGCAGTTCTTC
TRBJ2-1,NA,TRBV7-2,few,CASSLVRYNEQFF,TGTGCCAGCAGCTTAGTTAGGTACAATGAGCAGTTCTTC
TRBJ2-1,NA,TRBV6-6,few,CASSPDLAYNEQFF,TGTGCCAGCAGCCCTGACTTGGCCTACAATGAGCAGTTCTTC
TRBJ2-3,NA,TRBV7-9,NA,CASSGGWSTDTQYF,TGTGCCAGCAGCGGGGGATGGAGCACAGATACGCAGTATTTT
TRBJ2-1,NA,TRBV30,few,CAWSVFRNEQFF,TGTGCCTGGAGTGTGTTTCGCAATGAGCAGTTCTTC
TRBJ2-5,TRBD1,TRBV29-1,few,CSVRGDRAYQETQYF,TGCAGCGTTCGTGGGGACAGGGCGTACCAAGAGACCCAGTACTTC
TRBJ2-5,NA,TRBV5-4,once,CASSLSGTQETQYF,TGTGCCAGCAGCTTATCGGGGACCCAAGAGACCCAGTACTTC
TRBJ2-1,NA,TRBV2,few,CASSEARNMEQFF,TGTGCCAGCAGTGAAGCCCGGAATATGGAGCAGTTCTTC
TRBJ2-4,NA,TRBV5-1,NA,CASSPGRGTKNIQYF,TGCGCCAGCAGTCCCGGACGGGGTACCAAAAACATTCAGTACTTC
TRBJ2-1,NA,TRBV10-3,NA,CAISGTAGDVNEQFF,TGTGCCATCAGCGGAACGGCAGGGGACGTCAATGAGCAGTTCTTC
TRBJ2-7,TRBD2,TRBV6-1,NA,CASSLAGGDYEQYF,TGTGCCAGCAGTTTAGCGGGAGGGGACTACGAGCAGTACTTC
TRBJ2-5,NA,TRBV6-5,few,CASSYSSRAGTQYF,TGTGCCAGCAGTTACTCGAGTCGTGCCGGGACCCAGTACTTC
TRBJ1-1,NA,TRBV30,NA,CAWRARNTEAFF,TGTGCCTGGAGAGCTAGAAACACTGAAGCTTTCTTT
TRBJ2-2,NA,TRBV15,NA,CATSRSLAGELFF,TGTGCCACCAGCAGATCCCTCGCCGGGGAGCTGTTTTTT
TRBJ1-4,TRBD1,TRBV7-2,few,CASSPRQGRGEKLFF,TGTGCCAGCAGCCCTCGACAGGGGCGGGGTGAAAAACTGTTTTTT